This T cell receptor beta chain derives from a study of blood T cell repertoires in COVID-19. Background on the study: There were acute and convalescent COVID-19 samples, and they came from the United States, Italy and Spain. PBMCs, B-cell-depleted T cells, or T cells provided the cDNA or gDNA that made up the material.

The germline V gene has CDR1 SGDLS and CDR2 YYNGEE. Trimming took 4 bases from V and 14 from J, leaving 15 bases between them. This CDR3 contains 12 residues. Authors' analysis steps: By means of reference gene primer amplification, nucleated cell counts were estimated. TCRdb's table, derived via immunoSEQ multiplex PCR, lists solely in-frame clones and lacks some. V and J calls and clone size follow that table, whereas D and trimming were derived from the DNA. The table records about 150,000 clones, approximately 88% of them present only once. The rearrangement joins TRBV9 to TRBJ1-4, with D hard to call. This TCR was sampled from a man between 60 and 75 years old with active or convalescent COVID-19. Sequencing was carried out using peripheral blood. The CDR3: CASSPRLRWLFF. The CDR3 region has the DNA TGTGCCAGCAGCCCCCGTTTGCGTTGGCTGTTTTTT.